This T cell receptor (beta chain) came from a study of blood T cell repertoires in COVID-19. About the study: From T cells, B-cell-depleted T cells, or PBMCs came the material, which was cDNA or gDNA.

Study processing details: Scientists estimated how many nucleated cells there were by amplifying reference gene primers. This table comes from immunoSEQ multiplex PCR, and its TCRdb copy is limited to in-frame clones, with some not included. D and trimming come from the DNA, and the V and J calls and clone size come from that table. The table lists about 220,000 clones, 83% of them singletons. The CDR3 has 13 residues. V was cut by 0 bases and J by 4 bases, with 6 bases left in between. Germline CDR1 reads SGHTA; CDR2 reads FQGTGA. Recruitment covered roughly 22 US areas and drew participants whose ages spanned roughly 18 to 90 years.

The J gene is TRBJ1-1, the V gene TRBV7-3; D gene unclear. The source material was PBMCs or T cells enriched from blood (not recorded which). The TCR was taken from a woman aged 45-59 years who had been exposed to COVID-19. The CDR3 nucleotides read TGTGCCAGCAGCTTAACCGGGAGCACTGAAGCTTTCTTT. Amino acid sequence: CASSLTGSTEAFF.